These 32 T cell receptor beta chains were all obtained from the same sample, sequenced in a study of OX40 agonist ivuxolimab in advanced cancers. Repertoires were generated with immunoSEQ multiplex PCR, while TCRdb's copy carries only in-frame clones and drops some. The sample lists some 13,000 clones, 65% to 75% occurring once. The sample here was CD4+ or CD8+ T cells sorted from blood, taken in a trial of the OX40 agonist ivuxolimab. The source of these receptors is an adult with an advanced solid tumor such as melanoma, head and neck, liver or kidney cancer.

This clone showed up just once. V gene TRBV27 combines with J gene TRBJ1-2, with 8 bases identical to TRBD1. This CDR3 is built from 15 residues. V lost 4 bases, J lost 5 bases, and 9 bases stayed unmatched. The germline V gene encodes CDR1 MNHEY and CDR2 SMNVEV (reference sequence). The CDR3 here is CASSWDRLDLYGYTF. For the CDR3, the DNA is TGTGCCAGCAGTTGGGACAGGCTAGACCTATATGGCTACACCTTC.

This clone has just a few counts. The chain employs TRBV29-1 and TRBJ2-2; 8 bases are a match to TRBD2. Germline CDR1 and CDR2: SQVTM and ANQGSEA. The CDR3 covers 13 residues. The V gene end was trimmed by 4 bases and the J gene end by 5 bases; junction bases not matched to a gene: 3. The CDR3 region is CSVVLAATGELFF. The CDR3 DNA reads as TGCAGCGTTGTACTAGCGGCAACCGGGGAGCTGTTTTTT.

This chain uses TRBV4-3 with TRBJ2-1, with 14 bases matching TRBD2. V dropped 2 bases and J dropped 1; count of bases not matched to a gene: 1. The germline gives CDR1 LGHNA, CDR2 YSLEER. This CDR3 has 17 amino acids. The CDR3 nucleotides read TGCGCCAGCAGCCAACGACTAGCGGGGGGGTCCTACAATGAGCAGTTCTTC. It codes for CASSQRLAGGSYNEQFF.

The V call is TRBV2, the J call TRBJ2-7, with D maybe TRBD1 (5 bases). The V end was cut by 6 bases, the J end by 6 bases, with 12 bases between. The CDR3 is 12 residues long. Germline-derived CDR1 and CDR2 are SNHLY and FYNNEI. The CDR3 loop is CASRSWGPEQYF. CDR3 coding DNA: TGTGCCAGCAGATCCTGGGGCCCCGAGCAGTACTTC.

The chain's CDR3 is CASRATGVGYTF. DNA for the CDR3: TGTGCCAGCAGGGCGACAGGGGTCGGCTACACCTTC. The chain links TRBV6-5 to TRBJ1-2; 8 bases line up with TRBD1. From germline, CDR1 is MNHEY and CDR2 SVGAGI. After removal of 6 bases from V and 8 bases from J, the junction contained 5 bases not matched to a gene. The CDR3 has 12 amino acids.

CDR3 region: CASSIGETEQYF. The DNA of the CDR3 is TGTGCCAGTAGTATAGGTGAGACCGAGCAGTACTTC. The chain joins TRBV19 to TRBJ2-7; D gene unclear. V was pared by 1 base and J by 6 bases, with 7 bases between. CDR1 LNHDA and CDR2 SQIVND come from the germline V gene (reference sequence). The CDR3 covers 12 residues.

The chain links TRBV2 to TRBJ1-1; D gene uncertain. The CDR3 length is 13 residues. Per the germline V gene, CDR1 is SNHLY and CDR2 is FYNNEI. With 2 bases removed from V and 4 bases from J, the gap between germline ends came to 8 bases. The CDR3 reads CASSEIPRTEAFF. Here the CDR3 DNA reads TGTGCCAGCAGTGAAATACCACGCACTGAAGCTTTCTTT.

This sequence joins TRBV5-6 and TRBJ2-3; no firm D call. This CDR3 comprises 15 residues. Germline V gene data show CDR1 as SGHDT and CDR2 as YYEEEE. Trimming removed 0 bases at V and 1 base at J, with 9 bases between. The CDR3, as DNA: TGTGCCAGCAGCTTGGCGCGAGTCCGCACAGATACGCAGTATTTT. This translates into CASSLARVRTDTQYF.

This clone was observed a single time. This chain links TRBV20-1 with TRBJ2-7; D may be TRBD1 (5 bases). The CDR3 contains 11 residues. V was pared by 4 bases and J by 3 bases, with 7 bases between. Germline V CDR1 and CDR2: DFQATT, SNEGSKA (reference sequence). CDR3 in DNA: TGCAGTGCTACGGACAACTACGAGCAGTACTTC. This encodes CSATDNYEQYF.

This clone has only a few counts. This chain connects TRBV5-6 to TRBJ1-2; D is perhaps TRBD1 (6 bases). V lost 3 bases to trimming and J lost 7 bases, with 19 bases between them. The CDR3 contains 15 residues. The germline V gene encodes CDR1 SGHDT and CDR2 YYEEEE. The CDR3 sequence is CASSSPYREVFGYTF. The CDR3 DNA is TGTGCCAGCAGCTCCCCTTACAGGGAAGTTTTTGGCTACACCTTC.

This chain uses TRBV7-2 with TRBJ2-1; 8 positions agree with TRBD2. The CDR3 consists of 15 residues. Trimming took 2 bases from V and 4 from J; bases not matched to a gene: 4. Germline V gene sequence: CDR1 SGHTA, CDR2 FQGNSA. CDR3 DNA: TGTGCCAGCAGCTTAATAGCGGGGAGTTACAATGAGCAGTTCTTC. It translates to CASSLIAGSYNEQFF.

The J gene is TRBJ1-2, the V gene TRBV4-2; D unresolved. With 1 base removed from V and 4 bases from J, the gap between germline ends came to 13 bases. Germline V gives CDR1 LGHNA, CDR2 YNFKEQ. This CDR3 region has 15 residues. Written as DNA, the CDR3 is TGTGCCAGCAGCCAAGGCCTTCCCAGCAGCTATGGCTACACCTTC. It codes for CASSQGLPSSYGYTF.

The V call is TRBV7-9, the J call TRBJ2-5; D perhaps matches TRBD2 (6 bases). V was cut by 5 bases and J by 0 bases, with 19 bases left in between. The CDR3 length is 17 residues. Germline-derived CDR1 and CDR2 are SEHNR and FQNEAQ (reference sequence). CDR3 residues: CASSHTLPGLYQETQYF. CDR3 nucleotides: TGTGCCAGCAGCCACACCCTTCCGGGACTCTACCAAGAGACCCAGTACTTC.

The V and J genes are TRBV9 and TRBJ1-1; no firm D call. Germline V CDR1 and CDR2: SGDLS, YYNGEE. With 5 bases removed from V and 1 base from J, the gap between germline ends came to 24 bases. CDR3 length: 18 amino acids. CDR3 sequence reads: CASSLGPRGTIENTEAFF. DNA for the CDR3: TGTGCCAGCAGTTTAGGGCCTCGGGGAACCATCGAGAACACTGAAGCTTTCTTT.

This chain connects TRBV7-9 to TRBJ2-7; the match to TRBD1 covers 10 bases. V shed 5 bases, J shed 3 bases, and the junction held 7 bases outside the gene matches. The germline V gene encodes CDR1 SEHNR and CDR2 FQNEAQ (reference sequence). CDR3 length: 15 amino acids. CDR3 DNA sequence: TGTGCCAGCAGCGGCCGGGACAGGGGTGTCTACGAGCAGTACTTC. Protein sequence: CASSGRDRGVYEQYF.

The genes are TRBV4-3 and TRBJ2-7; D is undetermined. Germline V lookup: CDR1 LGHNA, CDR2 YSLEER. V dropped 0 bases and J dropped 4 bases, with 7 bases sitting between them. The CDR3 is 13 amino acids. CDR3: CASSQDLLYEQYF. The CDR3 DNA sequence: TGCGCCAGCAGCCAAGATCTCCTTTACGAGCAGTACTTC.

This clone was seen a single time. The J gene is TRBJ1-4, the V gene TRBV19, with 7 bases that match TRBD1. Trimming cost V 4 bases and J 0 bases; bases outside gene matches: 2. The germline CDR1 and CDR2 sequences are LNHDA and SQIVND (reference sequence). The CDR3 sequence is 15 residues long. CDR3 loop: CASSTGTATNEKLFF. The CDR3 DNA reads TGTGCCAGTAGTACCGGGACAGCAACTAATGAAAAACTGTTTTTT. The full variable domain, its missing parts supplied by reference TRBV19 and TRBJ1-4, is DGGITQSPKYLFRKEGQNVTLSCEQNLNHDAMYWYRQDPGQGLRLIYYSQIVNDFQKGDIAEGYSVSREKKESFPLTVTSAQKNPTAFYLCASSTGTATNEKLFFGSGTQLSVL.

The V and J genes are TRBV7-9 and TRBJ2-5, with D possibly TRBD2 on 6 matching bases. V lost 6 bases and J 0 bases, leaving 11 bases between the germline ends. Germline CDR1 is SEHNR and CDR2 is FQNEAQ (reference sequence). This CDR3 is built from 14 residues. CDR3: CASREGGDQETQYF. The CDR3 region has the DNA TGTGCCAGCAGGGAAGGAGGGGACCAAGAGACCCAGTACTTC.

The chain combines TRBV5-4 with TRBJ1-1; a possible D gene is TRBD1 (5 bases). The length of the CDR3 is 15 residues. Trimming left V 2 bases short and J 5 bases short, with 16 bases between. Germline lookup yields CDR1 SGHNT and CDR2 YYREEE (reference sequence). The CDR3 nucleotides read TGTGCCAGCAGCTTTAAGCCCTTAGGGGAGACTGAAGCTTTCTTT. It specifies CASSFKPLGETEAFF.

This clone has more than one count but fewer than ten. The chain links TRBV11-1 to TRBJ2-1; possible D gene TRBD2, 6 bases. The CDR3 length is 16 residues. The V end was cut by 5 bases, the J end by 2 bases, with 16 bases between. Germline CDR1 SGHAT, CDR2 FQDESV (reference sequence). The CDR3 region has the DNA TGTGCCAGCAGCGGTAGAGGGCGGGGAGCCTACAATGAGCAGTTCTTC. It encodes CASSGRGRGAYNEQFF.

A few counts support this clone. The J gene is TRBJ2-3, the V gene TRBV6-1, with D perhaps assigned TRBD1 or TRBD2 (6 bases each). The V and J ends lost 5 bases and 6 bases respectively, with 12 bases between them. The CDR3 has 13 residues. Germline V gene sequence: CDR1 MNHNS, CDR2 SASEGT. CDR3 loop: CASSTGGRDTQYF. The CDR3 region has the DNA TGTGCCAGCAGTACCGGGGGCAGGGATACGCAGTATTTT.

This clone was seen only a few times. In nucleotides, the CDR3 is TGTGCCAGCAGTTTATACAACACCGGGGAGCTGTTTTTT. Translation: CASSLYNTGELFF. V gene TRBV27 combines with J gene TRBJ2-2; D unclear. The V and J ends lost 1 base and 2 bases respectively, with 2 bases between them. Germline V gives CDR1 MNHEY, CDR2 SMNVEV (reference sequence). The CDR3 totals 13 residues.

The chain joins TRBV27 to TRBJ1-5; no clear D. The germline CDR1 and CDR2 sequences are MNHEY and SMNVEV (reference sequence). The CDR3 is made up of 12 amino acids. Trimming left V 8 bases short and J 6 bases short, with 11 bases between. CDR3 sequence: CASGSTGQPQHF. Here the CDR3 DNA reads TGTGCCAGCGGGTCGACCGGTCAGCCCCAGCATTTT.

J is TRBJ2-1 and V is TRBV11-1, with D unclear. This CDR3 contains 13 residues. Trimming shortened V by 7 bases and J by 10 bases, and 17 bases separated the two germline ends. Germline V gene lookup returns CDR1 SGHAT and CDR2 FQDESV (reference sequence). The CDR3, as DNA: TGTGCCAGCACCACCGGCGGAGAAGGAGAGCAGTTCTTC. The encoded protein is CASTTGGEGEQFF.

The chain links TRBV28 to TRBJ1-1; possibly TRBD1 for D (5 bases). The germline CDR1 and CDR2 sequences are MDHEN and SYDVKM. CDR3 length: 14 amino acids. Trimming shortened V by 6 bases and J by 6 bases, and 17 bases separated the two germline ends. The CDR3 spells CASRFTTGASEAFF. In DNA, the CDR3 is TGTGCCAGCAGGTTTACTACAGGCGCCTCTGAAGCTTTCTTT.

This clone appeared a single time. The rearrangement joins TRBV16 to TRBJ2-1; possible D gene TRBD2, 7 bases. CDR1 and CDR2 from the germline V gene are KGHSY and FQNENV. The length of the CDR3 is 14 residues. V was pared by 3 bases and J by 8 bases, with 14 bases between. The chain's CDR3 is CASSHAGRGDEQFF. In DNA, the CDR3 is TGTGCCAGCAGCCACGCGGGGAGGGGGGATGAGCAGTTCTTC.

The V and J genes are TRBV4-1 and TRBJ2-5, with 9 bases aligning to TRBD1. The CDR3 covers 15 residues. Germline V gene sequence: CDR1 MGHRA, CDR2 YSYEKL. The V segment lost 4 bases and the J segment 3 bases; nucleotides outside the gene matches: 6. CDR3 DNA: TGCGCCAGCAGCCCCTCCTGGACAGGGGAAGAGACCCAGTACTTC. Amino acids: CASSPSWTGEETQYF.

V gene TRBV9 combines with J gene TRBJ1-2, with no clear D. V was clipped by 3 bases and J by 6 bases, with 9 bases between them. The germline V gene encodes CDR1 SGDLS and CDR2 YYNGEE. The CDR3 is made up of 12 amino acids. CDR3 coding DNA: TGTGCCAGCAGCGCGGGCCGGGATGGCTACACCTTC. The encoded protein is CASSAGRDGYTF.

The chain has TRBV29-1 and TRBJ2-1; D unclear. Trimming removed 2 bases from V and 0 bases from J, with 11 bases in between. Germline CDR1 is SQVTM and CDR2 is ANQGSEA. The CDR3 consists of 15 residues. The CDR3 region is CSVEILGSSYNEQFF. The CDR3 DNA is TGCAGCGTTGAAATACTGGGAAGCTCCTACAATGAGCAGTTCTTC.

This clone has more than one count but fewer than ten. The rearrangement joins TRBV15 to TRBJ2-5; no reliable D call. Germline V gives CDR1 LNHNV, CDR2 YYDKDF (reference sequence). V was cut by 0 bases and J by 4 bases, with 9 bases left in between. The CDR3 runs to 14 residues. For the CDR3, the DNA is TGTGCCACCAGCAGAGATCGTAGTGCAGAGACCCAGTACTTC. It is translated as CATSRDRSAETQYF.

This clone was observed a few times. CDR3: CASSRTGRPETQYF. Written as DNA, the CDR3 is TGTGCCAGCAGCCGGACAGGGAGACCAGAGACCCAGTACTTC. The chain has TRBV6-6 and TRBJ2-5; 8 bases line up with TRBD1. This CDR3 is 14 amino acids long. The ends lost 6 bases at V and 4 bases at J; junction bases unmatched: 7. The V gene's germline CDR1 is MNHNY and CDR2 SVGAGI (reference sequence).

The CDR3 region has the DNA TGCGCCAGCAGCTTGGGGTTTGGGGGTAGCTCCTACAATGAGCAGTTCTTC. Amino acid sequence: CASSLGFGGSSYNEQFF. This chain connects TRBV5-1 to TRBJ2-1; the D gene could be TRBD1 or TRBD2 (5 bases each). The germline CDR1 and CDR2 sequences are SGHRS and YFSETQ. This CDR3 region has 17 residues. Trimming left V 0 bases short and J 0 bases short, with 13 bases between. Filled out from reference TRBV5-1 and TRBJ2-1, the complete variable domain reads KAGVTQTPRYLIKTRGQQVTLSCSPISGHRSVSWYQQTPGQGLQFLFEYFSETQRNKGNFPGRFSGRQFSNSRSEMNVSTLELGDSALYLCASSLGFGGSSYNEQFFGPGTRLTVL.